The following is a T cell receptor beta chain sequence with its context. Profiling relied on immunoSEQ multiplex PCR, and the TCRdb table lists in-frame clones only, not all of them. Of roughly 850,000 clones listed, about 96% are singletons. Deletions cut 2 bases from V and 11 bases from J, with 12 bases between. Germline values: CDR1 MNHEY, CDR2 SMNVEV (reference sequence). The CDR3 runs 12 residues. Terminally differentiated effector memory CD45RA+ cells were left out of the naive CD8 fraction, which was CD45RO-negative and positively selected for CCR7. The sample comes from a study of shared clonotypes between healthy human individuals.

The rearrangement uses TRBV27 and TRBJ1-1; unclear D gene. The clonotype comes from a man aged 25-45 years in good health. Sequencing was performed on naive CD8+ T cells sorted from blood. CDR3 bases: TGTGCCAGCAGTTTAACGGGCCGAGCGGCTTTCTTT. Amino acid sequence: CASSLTGRAAFF.